This T cell receptor (beta chain) was documented in a study of cytomegalovirus exposure and HLA in healthy donors (dated by TCRdb to 2017 to 2019). In terms of the full investigation: An earlier analysis of about 560 of the donors reported approximately 260 Gb of sequence data and 117 million unique TCR beta sequences obtained from around 180 million T cells. About 280 gigabases of sequencing data and around 88 million unique TCR sequences made up an early release that covered approximately 700 HLA-typed donors. The genetic ancestry cluster associated with self-reported Caucasian donors included over 65% of the approximately 430 genotyped donors. The study aimed to test whether cataloging public T cell receptors could reveal signatures of past pathogen exposure. Using immunosequencing, the study profiled T cell repertoires from 500 to 800 subjects and related those repertoires to cytomegalovirus serostatus. A separate validation cohort of about 110 different subjects was used in addition to the 666-subject first cohort. To predict cytomegalovirus infection status, the study combined high-throughput TCR immunosequencing, statistical association of individual TCRs with disease status, and machine learning. A later analysis re-analyzed previously published TCR beta repertoires from approximately 670 donors and added high-resolution HLA genotyping to study TCR occurrence patterns. Rather than drawing on any new phenotypic data, the later analysis identified candidate immune exposures from TCR beta sequences and the way those sequences occurred across donors. To decide whether each TCR beta V gene segment behaved as functional or pseudogenic, an earlier analysis of some 540 of the donors relied on high-throughput TCR beta sequencing. Donor age, sex, ethnicity and CMV serostatus were collected together with the repertoire data. A later genetic analysis took genome-wide SNP genotypes for about 55% of the 666 donors and used that subset as a discovery cohort. Every repertoire in the discovery cohort had been generated on one and the same sequencing platform. Class I and class II HLA loci were covered by the typing at four-digit resolution. The number of typed donors differed by locus: about 629-640 for A, B, C, DRB1 and DQB1; some 500 for DQA1; around 610 for DPA1; and roughly 450 for DPB1. Because of strong linkage in the cohort, roughly five DR-DQ haplotypes were treated as single units for association and clustering. Across 398 genotyped donors of the cohort, an average of about 240,000 unique TCR beta nucleotide sequences per donor were sequenced, and roughly 20% of those sequences were non-productive. What the research found in general, with its limitations: A later genetic analysis associated a missense DCLRE1C variant with V-gene and J-gene trimming of TCR beta chains, and an independent cohort replicated the association. The earlier analysis of around 600 of the donors excluded 15 to 20 rarely observed V segments, including chromosome 9 orphons, because counts were too low. Sequencing depth was assumed to be roughly uniform across donors in the presence/absence analyses, though that assumption may not hold. Because some donors lacked HLA typing at each locus, the association tests relied only on the typed subset. Across donors, most TCR sequences were observed very rarely, whereas some public TCRs were present in many individuals. CMV serostatus was the only immune exposure information available for the cohort. Cytomegalovirus status was reported to be diagnosed by the classifier with high specificity and sensitivity in both the original and validation cohorts. A cluster of highly shared sequence variants was judged likely to be a technical artifact of the sequencing pipeline. The study gave a list of under 200 TCR beta chains associated with cytomegalovirus. At a false discovery rate of 0.05, a later analysis linked 16,951 TCR beta sequences to specific HLA alleles. According to a later analysis, parvovirus B19, influenza, CMV and Epstein-Barr virus appeared linked to several top co-occurrence clusters. A later genetic analysis reported fewer N-insertions in productive TCRs among donors in an Asian-associated ancestry cluster than the roughly 720-donor mean. In this cohort, only TCR beta chains were sequenced, and detectable features were limited by the absence of alpha or paired-chain data. The authors suggested that the approach could potentially be extended to other disease states and immunological phenotypes. In vitro tests confirmed that a few of the cytomegalovirus-associated TCR beta chains recognize cytomegalovirus antigens. A further reported finding was that TCR beta sequences accurately predicted the HLA-A and HLA-B alleles for most subjects in the first cohort. Most CMV-associated TCR beta chains appeared to be HLA-restricted in a later analysis, and the HLA associations seemed to be driven largely by CMV exposure. In a later analysis, HLA-associated TCR beta chains showed more clonal expansion and lower generation probabilities than non-associated chains that were equally common. According to a later analysis, TCR association rates differed among HLA loci, with DRB1 alleles showing the most associated TCRs and HLA-C alleles showing the fewest. An earlier analysis of 587 of the donors showed that most TCR beta V segments appeared in productive rearrangements either about 87% or about 30% of the time, which broadly matched IMGT annotations. The 87-base-pair reads could not distinguish some IMGT-functional V segments, including TRBV6-2 and TRBV6-3, so those segments were excluded. Correlated functional status among segregating V segments might be attributable to linkage disequilibrium, but an unknown experimental factor could not be ruled out. When HLA alleles, especially DR and DQ, strongly co-occurred, attributing TCR associations to individual alleles was difficult.

The library came from the immunoSEQ multiplex PCR assay. For the multiplex PCR, a mixture combining 60 forward primers for TCR Vbeta segments and 13 reverse primers for TCR Jbeta segments was used. The CDR3 region of rearranged TCR beta genes was amplified from genomic DNA with a multiplex PCR assay. Amplified TCR beta libraries were sequenced as 87-base-pair reads on the Illumina HiSeq System. In the original analysis: A later analysis tallied tens of millions of unique TCR beta chains across the 650 to 750 repertoires, and approximately 12 million of those chains were shared by two or more donors. Raw reads were error-corrected and collapsed into unique sequences with a nearest-neighbor algorithm that merged closely related sequences to remove PCR and sequencing errors. CDR3 sequences were aligned to IMGT reference sequences to assign V, D and J gene segments. For a sequence to be retained, at least a six-nucleotide match to both a V gene segment and a J gene segment was required. Rearrangements were classified as productive when the CDR3 lacked stop codons and remained in frame with V and J, and all other rearrangements were classified as non-productive. CDR3 was defined by IMGT convention, running from the second conserved V-encoded cysteine to the conserved J-encoded phenylalanine. In an earlier analysis of around 540 of the donors, sequences lacking an unambiguous match to a single V gene segment were excluded. In an earlier analysis of 587 of the donors, V segments were called functional above 56.7% productive rearrangements and were called segregating when the between-donor standard deviation exceeded 5%. A statistical classification framework was built to diagnose cytomegalovirus status from the catalog of TCR beta chain sequences. In a later analysis, TCR nucleotide sequences were compared against IMGT/GENE-DB human TR gene sequences so that V and J genes could be assigned. A later analysis assigned CDR3 sequences and most-parsimonious VDJ recombination scenarios with the TCRdist pipeline. In a later analysis, every TCR beta chain was defined by the combination of its CDR3 amino acid sequence and its V-gene family, and reads without a unique V-gene family were dropped. As a way to deal with suspected cross-contamination and a sequencing artifact, a later analysis dropped 500 to 700 nucleotide sequences that were highly shared and had low generation probability. For each public chain, a later analysis derived a clonal expansion index from normalized ranks of inferred template counts within each repertoire. In a later analysis, generation probabilities were computed using a VDJ recombination model fitted to out-of-frame rearrangements, and the results were checked against IGoR. In a later analysis, TCR-TCR, TCR-HLA and TCR-CMV co-occurrence was scored with hypergeometric tests, and a repertoire-size bias correction was applied to TCR pairs. False discovery rates were estimated in a later analysis by permuting HLA or CMV assignments 20 times. In a later analysis, co-occurring TCRs were grouped using DBSCAN, and TCRdist sequence similarity was added for clustering within HLA-allele-positive subsets. Repertoires with fewer than 30,000 or more than 120,000 public chains were left out of co-occurrence clustering, as were about five repertoires with anomalous nucleotide sharing. TCRdb's version of the immuneACCESS table is confined to in-frame rearrangements and falls short of the full clone set. An unresolved V gene accounts for under half of the shortfall where checked; the remainder is of unknown origin. The V and J calls and the clone size are those of that table, but D and trimming were determined from the DNA. The sample includes more than 90,000 clones, with approximately 70% observed a single time. The top ten constitute 0.85% to 0.9% of the sample.

The CDR3 contains 13 residues, cysteine and phenylalanine counted. Only the CDR3 DNA is retained, 39 bases long and in frame from the first base. Between the V and J ends, shortened by 1 base and 5 bases respectively, the junction contains 8 bases. Reading the germline V gene gives CDR1 SGHTA and CDR2 FQGNSA. Concerning this clone itself: Its antigen target is currently unknown. One base away there is no much larger clone; base qualities are not given.

The cohort comprised around 690 healthy bone marrow donors. All cohort members were sampled while nominally healthy, although unrecorded immune exposures were likely present. The donor was CMV seronegative and was included in the group of a few hundred seronegative cohort members. A peripheral blood sample was provided by each donor, and peripheral blood mononuclear cells were used for TCR beta sequencing. The Qiagen DNeasy Blood Extraction Kit was used to extract genomic DNA from the blood cell samples. Sequences were obtained from PBMCs. The receptor was isolated from a woman in her thirties in good health and CMV-seronegative. The receptor chain draws on TRBV7-2 and TRBJ2-5; the D gene is perhaps TRBD1, from 6 matching bases. CDR3 sequence: CASSLGGHETQYF. The nucleotide sequence reads TGTGCCAGCAGCTTAGGGGGGCACGAGACCCAGTACTTC.